Listed here are 25 T cell receptor beta chains from one sample, sequenced in a study of blood T cell repertoires in COVID-19. The repertoire was sequenced with immunoSEQ multiplex PCR; TCRdb's copy has only in-frame clones and lacks some. The table shows fewer than 600,000 clones, with roughly 88% occurring only once. Sequencing was done on a sample of PBMCs or T cells enriched from blood (not recorded which). The receptors here all came from a woman in her thirties or forties who had recovered from COVID-19.

The V gene is TRBV6-6, the J gene TRBJ2-7, with TRBD1 matching over 8 bases. The CDR3 is 13 amino acids. J gave up 4 bases and V 9 bases, and 8 bases lay outside the gene matches. Germline V gene data show CDR1 as MNHNY and CDR2 as SVGAGI (reference sequence). As DNA, the CDR3 is TGTGCCAGTGGACAGGGTGCATCATACGAGCAGTACTTC. Its protein is CASGQGASYEQYF.

The table lists this clone with a count of one. The rearrangement uses TRBV5-4 and TRBJ1-1; the D gene is possibly TRBD1 (5 bases). CDR1 SGHNT and CDR2 YYREEE come from the germline V gene (reference sequence). This CDR3 comprises 17 residues. The V end was cut by 4 bases, the J end by 5 bases, with 24 bases between. The CDR3 nucleotides are TGTGCCAGCAGCGACAGAAGGCCCAATGGAGACAAGACTGAAGCTTTCTTT. Its translation is CASSDRRPNGDKTEAFF.

This clone was seen a single time. The chain carries TRBV6-4 and TRBJ2-2, with TRBD2 matching 14 bases. V trimming: 6 bases; J trimming: 6 bases; junction bases outside the gene matches: 6. CDR1 MRHNA and CDR2 SNTAGT come from the germline V gene. There are 16 residues in the CDR3. The CDR3 bases are TGTGCCAGCAGAAGACTAGCGGGAGGGCACGCCGGGGAGCTGTTTTTT. This encodes CASRRLAGGHAGELFF.

The V call is TRBV2, the J call TRBJ2-7, with 7 nucleotides matching TRBD1. Germline trimming cut 6 bases from V and 1 base from J; bases unmatched to any gene: 12. The CDR3 runs 16 residues. Germline CDR1 SNHLY, CDR2 FYNNEI. In DNA, the CDR3 is TGTGCCAGCAGCCAATCATCGGGACAGATATCCTACGAGCAGTACTTC. Amino acid sequence: CASSQSSGQISYEQYF.

The DNA of the CDR3 is TGCGCCAGCAGCCAACCGGGACAGGGAGAAACTGAAGCTTTCTTT. Translation gives CASSQPGQGETEAFF. The chain has TRBV4-3 and TRBJ1-1, with TRBD1 matching 9 bases. The CDR3 length is 15 residues. J lost 5 bases, V lost 2 bases, and 6 bases had no gene match. The germline V gene has CDR1 LGHNA and CDR2 YSLEER.

V usage is TRBV5-1 and J usage is TRBJ2-5; 11 nucleotides match TRBD2. The CDR3 runs 14 residues. V lost 4 bases to trimming and J lost 3 bases; unmatched junction nucleotides: 2. Germline assignment: CDR1 SGHRS and CDR2 YFSETQ. CDR3 in DNA: TGCGCCAGCAGCCCGGGACTAGCGGAAGAGACCCAGTACTTC. Translating gives CASSPGLAEETQYF.

The rearrangement uses TRBV9 and TRBJ2-2, with TRBD1 identical over 7 bases. The CDR3 is made up of 15 amino acids. From germline, CDR1 is SGDLS and CDR2 YYNGEE. The V gene end was trimmed by 4 bases and the J gene end by 4 bases; junction bases not matched to a gene: 7. In nucleotides, the CDR3 is TGTGCCAGCAGCCTACGGACAGGAGGCACCGGGGAGCTGTTTTTT. It is translated as CASSLRTGGTGELFF.

The chain joins TRBV10-3 to TRBJ1-1; 9 bases align to TRBD1. Germline CDR1 reads ENHRY; CDR2 reads SYGVKD. The CDR3 has 14 amino acids. The V and J ends lost 6 bases and 2 bases, in that order; junction bases with no gene match: 4. The DNA for the CDR3 is TGTGCCATCAGACCGGGACAGGGTAACACTGAAGCTTTCTTT. This gives the protein CAIRPGQGNTEAFF.

The J gene is TRBJ1-1, the V gene TRBV29-1, with TRBD1 matching over 9 bases. The germline V gene encodes CDR1 SQVTM and CDR2 ANQGSEA. The V gene end was trimmed by 8 bases and the J gene end by 5 bases; junction bases not matched to a gene: 9. The length of the CDR3 is 13 residues. CDR3 amino acids: CSTSGQGRTEAFF. CDR3 coding DNA: TGCAGCACCTCGGGACAGGGTCGTACTGAAGCTTTCTTT.

The CDR3 DNA sequence: TGTGCCAGTAGTATACCTCAGGACAGGGATCAGCCCCAGCATTTT. It yields the protein CASSIPQDRDQPQHF. This chain joins TRBV19 and TRBJ1-5; 8 bases are a match to TRBD1. Trimming took 2 bases from V and 5 from J; bases not matched to a gene: 5. Germline CDR1 reads LNHDA; CDR2 reads SQIVND (reference sequence). The CDR3 sequence is 15 residues long.

This clone was detected only once. The chain couples TRBV7-2 to TRBJ1-6; D remains unclear. Trimming cost V 4 bases and J 18 bases, with 19 bases left between them. The CDR3 extends over 13 amino acids. Germline loops: CDR1 SGHTA, CDR2 FQGNSA. The CDR3: CASSSHLEGTPHF. The CDR3 nucleotides are TGTGCCAGCAGCTCCCATCTAGAGGGAACCCCCCACTTT.

The V and J genes are TRBV24-1 and TRBJ2-1; TRBD2 matches at 12 bases. CDR1 is KGHDR and CDR2 is SFDVKD in the germline V gene. This CDR3 is built from 18 residues. After removal of 4 bases from V and 6 bases from J, the junction contained 12 bases not matched to a gene. The CDR3 sequence: CATSDTLAGGPKGNEQFF. CDR3 in DNA: TGTGCCACCAGTGACACCCTAGCGGGAGGGCCTAAGGGCAATGAGCAGTTCTTC.

This CDR3 reads CASSLRGDRTGETQYF. Written as DNA, the CDR3 is TGTGCCAGTAGTCTCCGCGGGGACAGGACGGGAGAGACCCAGTACTTC. The J gene is TRBJ2-5, the V gene TRBV19; 8 positions agree with TRBD1. CDR3 size: 16 residues. Germline V gene sequence: CDR1 LNHDA, CDR2 SQIVND (reference sequence). V lost 5 bases and J lost 4; bases outside the gene matches: 12.

This clone was seen only a few times. The CDR3 DNA follows: TGTGCCACCACGCAGGGGACCTACGAGCAGTACTTC. This encodes CATTQGTYEQYF. V usage is TRBV10-3 and J usage is TRBJ2-7, with D possibly matching TRBD1 (6 bases). The CDR3 loop spans 12 amino acids. The germline V and J ends were trimmed by 10 bases and 2 bases, with 12 bases remaining between them. Germline loops: CDR1 ENHRY, CDR2 SYGVKD.

This clone has a single count. The V call is TRBV29-1, the J call TRBJ1-2; tentatively, D is TRBD1 (6 bases). From germline, CDR1 is SQVTM and CDR2 ANQGSEA. Trimming shortened V by 3 bases and J by 5 bases, and 13 bases separated the two germline ends. This CDR3 region has 13 residues. The CDR3 region is CSVEDSAMYGYTF. The CDR3 coding sequence is TGCAGCGTTGAGGACAGCGCTATGTATGGCTACACCTTC. The full variable domain, its missing parts supplied by reference TRBV29-1 and TRBJ1-2, is SAVISQKPSRDICQRGTSLTIQCQVDSQVTMMFWYRQQPGQSLTLIATANQGSEATYESGFVIDKFPISRPNLTFSTLTVSNMSPEDSSIYLCSVEDSAMYGYTFGSGTRLTVV.

The chain joins TRBV3-1 (or the pseudogene TRBV3-2) to TRBJ2-1, with D hard to call. The germline CDR1 and CDR2 sequences are LGHDT and YNNKEL (reference sequence). V was cut by 2 bases and J by 6 bases, with 8 bases left in between. The CDR3 is 13 residues long. CDR3 protein: CASSQRRRNEQFF. The DNA for the CDR3 is TGTGCCAGCAGCCAACGGCGGCGCAATGAGCAGTTCTTC.

This clone came up once. The CDR3 loop reads CASRQGSAEQYF. The CDR3, as DNA: TGTGCCAGCCGACAGGGGAGTGCCGAGCAGTACTTC. V usage is TRBV2 and J usage is TRBJ2-7, with 8 bases identical to TRBD1. The V gene's germline CDR1 is SNHLY and CDR2 FYNNEI. The CDR3 covers 12 residues. Trimming took 8 bases from V and 6 from J; bases not matched to a gene: 6.

The chain combines TRBV5-8 with TRBJ2-3; 8 bases agree with TRBD2. The CDR3 loop spans 17 amino acids. Germline CDR1 is SGHTS and CDR2 is YDEGEE. V was pared by 4 bases and J by 2 bases, with 12 bases of the junction left unmatched. The DNA for the CDR3 is TGTGCCAGCAGCCGCCTGGGCAGCGGGAGTCTCACAGATACGCAGTATTTT. It codes for CASSRLGSGSLTDTQYF.

The V call is TRBV7-9, the J call TRBJ1-5; D perhaps matches TRBD1 (5 bases). The V and J ends lost 1 base and 2 bases respectively, with 9 bases between them. This CDR3 region has 15 residues. Germline CDR1 SEHNR, CDR2 FQNEAQ (reference sequence). CDR3 region: CASSLGGLGNQPQHF. In nucleotides, the CDR3 is TGTGCCAGCAGCTTAGGGGGACTCGGCAATCAGCCCCAGCATTTT.

This chain links TRBV11-3 with TRBJ2-7, with D perhaps TRBD2 (6 bases). The CDR3 has 13 amino acids. Germline CDR1 SGHNT, CDR2 YENEEA. Trimming took 0 bases from V and 7 from J, leaving 10 bases between them. CDR3 nucleotide sequence: TGTGCCAGCAGCTTAGATGCGGGGCTGGAGCAGTACTTC. The encoded protein is CASSLDAGLEQYF.

The V call is TRBV18, the J call TRBJ1-3; D unresolved. The CDR3 consists of 17 residues. The germline V gene has CDR1 KGHSH and CDR2 LQKENI. V was clipped by 2 bases and J by 1 base, with 15 bases between them. In DNA form, the CDR3 reads TGTGCCAGCTCACCAGGTATCCGGGGATCGTCTGGAAACACCATATATTTT. Its protein is CASSPGIRGSSGNTIYF.

The chain links TRBV7-9 to TRBJ2-1; D possibly corresponds to TRBD2 (6 bases). The CDR3 consists of 14 residues. Looked up from germline, CDR1 is SEHNR and CDR2 is FQNEAQ (reference sequence). V was trimmed by 8 bases and J by 7 bases, leaving 18 bases between them. DNA for the CDR3: TGTGCCAGCGTCCGGGACTCGACCGGGAATGAGCAGTTCTTC. Its translation is CASVRDSTGNEQFF.

V gene TRBV5-6 combines with J gene TRBJ1-6; D gene unclear. Per the germline V gene, CDR1 is SGHDT and CDR2 is YYEEEE. The CDR3 loop spans 15 amino acids. Deletions cut 0 bases from V and 7 bases from J, with 11 bases between. Here the CDR3 reads CASSLVRVPNSPLHF. For the CDR3, the DNA is TGTGCCAGCAGCTTGGTGCGGGTACCGAATTCACCCCTCCACTTT.

This clone was recorded a few times. This chain links TRBV6-1 with TRBJ1-2, with 7 bases matching TRBD1. The CDR3 has 15 amino acids. The trim removed 1 base at V and 8 bases at J, leaving 10 bases unmatched. Germline CDR1 and CDR2: MNHNS and SASEGT. In DNA, the CDR3 is TGTGCCAGCAGTGAAGTCCCGACAGGGAAGATCGGCTACACCTTC. Its protein is CASSEVPTGKIGYTF.

The chain uses TRBV5-8 and TRBJ1-4; D possibly corresponds to TRBD1 (5 bases). The germline CDR1 and CDR2 sequences are SGHTS and YDEGEE. This CDR3 contains 18 residues. Trimming stripped 0 bases from V and 3 bases from J, with 18 bases between. The CDR3 region is CASSLDPRDAGANEKLFF. The CDR3 bases are TGTGCCAGCAGCTTGGACCCCAGGGATGCGGGGGCTAATGAAAAACTGTTTTTT.